The 17 T cell receptor beta chains in this list originate from one sample, sequenced in a study of response to subunit inactivated influenza vaccine. TCRdb reprocessed the RT-PCR reads with MiXCR, giving one entry per CDR3 protein. The table lists fewer than 800,000 distinct CDR3 sequences, roughly 14% of them singletons. This material consisted of PBMCs from blood, taken 11 to 12 days after vaccination. These TCRs come from a man in his fifties or sixties who received an inactivated influenza vaccine.

This chain connects TRBV6-5 to TRBJ1-4; D remains unclear. Germline CDR1 MNHEY, CDR2 SVGAGI. This CDR3 contains 16 residues. Trimming left V 4 bases short and J 3 bases short, with 15 bases between. DNA for the CDR3: TGTGCCAGCAGTTGGGGTTCTGGGCGGCCTAATGAAAAACTGTTTTTT. Protein product: CASSWGSGRPNEKLFF.

This clonotype was observed a few times. The V gene is TRBV6-1, the J gene TRBJ2-1; D is ambiguous. CDR3 size: 14 residues. The germline CDR1 and CDR2 sequences are MNHNS and SASEGT. V lost 6 bases to trimming and J lost 3 bases, with 12 bases between them. This CDR3 is CASRPQALYNEQFF. CDR3 in DNA: TGTGCCAGCAGACCTCAGGCCCTCTACAATGAGCAGTTCTTC.

J is TRBJ2-5 and V is TRBV20-1; D call uncertain. Germline-derived CDR1 and CDR2 are DFQATT and SNEGSKA (reference sequence). Between the trimmed V and J ends, which lost 3 bases and 1 base, there was a span of 9 bases. This CDR3 is 13 amino acids long. The CDR3 bases are TGCAGTGCTAGTAGGACCATCCAAGAGACCCAGTACTTC. Residues: CSASRTIQETQYF.

The V and J genes are TRBV4-3 and TRBJ2-1, with 11 bases fitting TRBD2. CDR1 and CDR2 (germline): LGHNA, YSLEER. There are 15 residues in the CDR3. J gave up 12 bases and V 4 bases, and 11 bases lay outside the gene matches. The CDR3 DNA is TGCGCCAGCAGCCTCCTAGCGGGGGGCCCGCACTGGCAGTTCTTC. It is translated as CASSLLAGGPHWQFF.

There are a few counts of this clonotype. J is TRBJ2-7 and V is TRBV15; 10 bases are shared with TRBD2. V was pared by 1 base and J by 3 bases, with 6 bases of the junction left unmatched. CDR1 and CDR2 from the germline V gene are LNHNV and YYDKDF (reference sequence). CDR3 length: 16 residues. CDR3 DNA sequence: TGTGCCACCAGCAGAGGGGCTAGCGGGAGCGGCTACGAGCAGTACTTC. It specifies CATSRGASGSGYEQYF. Complete variable domain (other parts from reference TRBV15 and TRBJ2-7): DAMVIQNPRYQVTQFGKPVTLSCSQTLNHNVMYWYQQKSSQAPKLLFHYYDKDFNNEADTPDNFQSRRPNTSFCFLDIRSPGLGDTAMYLCATSRGASGSGYEQYFGPGTRLTVT.

V gene TRBV7-9 combines with J gene TRBJ2-3; 12 bases match TRBD1. The V gene end was trimmed by 5 bases and the J gene end by 4 bases; junction bases not matched to a gene: 7. This CDR3 comprises 16 residues. Germline V gives CDR1 SEHNR, CDR2 FQNEAQ (reference sequence). The CDR3 DNA is TGTGCCAGCAGCCCGGCCGGGACAGGGGGCCCAGATACGCAGTATTTT. Its translation is CASSPAGTGGPDTQYF.

This clonotype has just a few counts. The chain is built from TRBV4-1 and TRBJ2-1; possibly TRBD1 for D (8 bases). Germline V gene data show CDR1 as MGHRA and CDR2 as YSYEKL. CDR3 length: 15 residues. The V gene lost 0 bases and the J gene lost 8 bases, with 14 bases spanning the gap. The CDR3 region is CASSQDRTGRDEQFF. The DNA for the CDR3 is TGCGCCAGCAGCCAAGACAGGACAGGGAGGGATGAGCAGTTCTTC.

This clonotype occurred a few times. The genes are TRBV5-1 and TRBJ1-5; D gene uncertain. V was clipped by 4 bases and J by 7 bases, with 12 bases between them. The CDR3 length is 13 residues. Germline CDR1 and CDR2: SGHRS and YFSETQ. The CDR3, as DNA: TGCGCCAGCAGCATCTCCGGCCTGCAGCCCCAGCATTTT. It codes for CASSISGLQPQHF.

This clonotype has at least ten counts. The chain recombines TRBV30 with TRBJ2-2; 8 bases match TRBD1. The CDR3 has 15 amino acids. Per the germline V gene, CDR1 is GTSNPN and CDR2 is SVGIG (reference sequence). J was trimmed by 3 bases and V by 2 bases; bases with no gene match: 5. CDR3 region: CAWSSGTGHTGELFF. CDR3 nucleotide sequence: TGTGCCTGGAGTTCCGGGACAGGTCACACCGGGGAGCTGTTTTTT.

This clonotype was seen more than once but under ten times. The V and J genes are TRBV20-1 and TRBJ2-7, with 13 nucleotides matching TRBD2. V lost 2 bases to trimming and J lost 5 bases; unmatched junction nucleotides: 3. In germline, CDR1 is DFQATT, CDR2 SNEGSKA (reference sequence). The CDR3 runs 14 residues. CDR3 protein: CSARSGLAGDEQYF. In nucleotides, the CDR3 is TGCAGTGCTAGAAGCGGACTAGCGGGAGACGAGCAGTACTTC.

The V call is TRBV4-3, the J call TRBJ2-5; TRBD1 might be the D (5 bases). Germline V gives CDR1 LGHNA, CDR2 YSLEER. This CDR3 spans 15 amino acids. Trimming pared 0 bases from V and 5 bases from J, leaving 13 bases between. CDR3 sequence reads: CASSQDARAGETQYF. The DNA of the CDR3 is TGCGCCAGCAGCCAAGATGCCAGGGCCGGTGAGACCCAGTACTTC.

V and J are TRBV7-2 and TRBJ1-2; D gene ambiguous. V was cut by 5 bases and J by 8 bases, with 15 bases left in between. Germline V gene data show CDR1 as SGHTA and CDR2 as FQGNSA. This CDR3 is built from 13 residues. Written as DNA, the CDR3 is TGTGCCAGCAGCCCGCGGTCGGGTGAGGGCTACACCTTC. It translates to CASSPRSGEGYTF. The variable domain in full, completed from reference TRBV7-2 and TRBJ1-2, reads GAGVSQSPSNKVTEKGKDVELRCDPISGHTALYWYRQSLGQGLEFLIYFQGNSAPDKSGLPSDRFSAERTGGSVSTLTIQRTQQEDSAVYLCASSPRSGEGYTFGSGTRLTVV.

The chain carries TRBV7-8 and TRBJ2-7; 8 nucleotides line up with TRBD1. The CDR3 covers 15 residues. Trimming at V came to 3 bases and at J to 2 bases, leaving 6 bases not matched to a gene. Germline assignment: CDR1 SGHVS and CDR2 FQNEAQ. The CDR3 DNA reads as TGTGCCAGCAGCTTGGGGGACAGGACCCCCTACGAGCAGTACTTC. Protein product: CASSLGDRTPYEQYF.

The chain uses TRBV7-2 and TRBJ2-3; D is unclear. Per germline, CDR1 SGHTA and CDR2 FQGNSA. V lost 4 bases and J lost 5, with 10 bases in between. There are 13 residues in the CDR3. CDR3: CASSWLLRDTQYF. For the CDR3, the DNA is TGTGCCAGCAGCTGGCTCCTTCGAGATACGCAGTATTTT.

This sequence joins TRBV6-1 and TRBJ1-5; D possibly corresponds to TRBD1 (6 bases). The CDR3 is 14 amino acids. The V end lost 7 bases, the J end lost 2 bases, and 12 bases lay between the germline ends. Germline V gene lookup returns CDR1 MNHNS and CDR2 SASEGT. The CDR3 loop is CASKEGGGNQPQHF. The CDR3 DNA reads as TGTGCCAGCAAGGAAGGGGGGGGCAATCAGCCCCAGCATTTT.

This clonotype was detected only a few times. The chain carries TRBV20-1 and TRBJ2-5; 11 nucleotides match TRBD1. V lost 2 bases and J lost 2; bases outside the gene matches: 7. The V gene's germline CDR1 is DFQATT and CDR2 SNEGSKA (reference sequence). This CDR3 spans 16 amino acids. CDR3 bases: TGCAGTGCTAGACCAGGGACAGGGGGATTGCAAGAGACCCAGTACTTC. Amino acid sequence: CSARPGTGGLQETQYF.

The CDR3 DNA follows: TGTGCCAGCAGCTTGTCCAGGTATGAGCAGTTCTTC. Translating gives CASSLSRYEQFF. The chain couples TRBV5-5 to TRBJ2-1; the D is unclear. V was shortened by 1 base and J by 8 bases, with 7 bases between the two germline ends. Germline loops: CDR1 SGHKS, CDR2 YYEKEE (reference sequence). There are 12 residues in the CDR3.